This T cell receptor (beta chain) was captured by sequencing in a study of long-term antiretroviral therapy in people with HIV. Overall study findings and caveats: Narrower CDR3 length ranges marked HIV repertoires relative to controls.

CDR1 is SGHAT and CDR2 is FQNNGV in the germline V gene. V dropped 8 bases and J dropped 2 bases, with 12 bases sitting between them. The CDR3 covers 13 residues. This clone was picked up one time. Its antigen is undetermined. The run of the v3.0 immunoSEQ assay was at survey level. Assay used: immunoSEQ multiplex PCR; TCRdb lists only in-frame clones, some missing. The sample holds 35,000 to 45,000 clones, approximately 85% seen once. This chain connects TRBV11-2 to TRBJ1-1; the D gene is possibly TRBD1 (5 bases). This TCR came from a man younger than 35 with HIV. Sequenced material: unsorted PBMCs, taken 0.3 years after starting antiretroviral therapy. The CDR3: CASGGGFNTEAFF. Here the CDR3 DNA reads TGTGCCAGCGGGGGGGGGTTTAACACTGAAGCTTTCTTT.